This entry lists 22 T cell receptor beta chains sequenced from one sample in a study of multiple sclerosis patients with progressive multifocal leukoencephalopathy. Measured with immunoSEQ multiplex PCR; TCRdb has only the in-frame clones, and not every one. The data show some 25,000 clones, with around 93% seen just once and 2% to 2.5% held by the top ten. Time point in this sample: about a year of natalizumab therapy. The source was PBMCs, collected from a patient treated with natalizumab. These TCRs come from a man under 40 with multiple sclerosis.

The chain links TRBV11-3 to TRBJ2-1, with a weak D call TRBD2 (5 bases). The CDR3 length is 13 residues. Per the germline V gene, CDR1 is SGHNT and CDR2 is YENEEA. V dropped 5 bases and J dropped 10 bases, with 15 bases sitting between them. As DNA, the CDR3 is TGTGCCAGCAGCGGAACTCCTCGGGGAGAGCAGTTCTTC. Protein sequence: CASSGTPRGEQFF.

V and J are TRBV30 and TRBJ1-4; tentatively, D is TRBD1 (5 bases). V was pared by 8 bases and J by 8 bases, with 30 bases between. The germline gives CDR1 GTSNPN, CDR2 SVGIG (reference sequence). The CDR3 is 17 residues long. The CDR3 is CAGTGWRNSDLREKLFF. DNA for the CDR3: TGTGCCGGCACAGGCTGGAGGAATTCAGATCTTAGGGAAAAACTGTTTTTT.

The chain joins TRBV5-1 to TRBJ2-1; perhaps TRBD2 as D (6 bases). The CDR3 extends over 15 amino acids. CDR1 is SGHRS and CDR2 is YFSETQ in the germline V gene. Trimming stripped 4 bases from V and 0 bases from J, with 11 bases between. The CDR3 nucleotides are TGCGCCAGCAGCCCCGGGACTTACTCCTACAATGAGCAGTTCTTC. Translation gives CASSPGTYSYNEQFF.

The rearrangement joins TRBV2 to TRBJ2-7, with TRBD2 matching 13 bases. V lost 6 bases and J lost 4; bases outside the gene matches: 9. Looked up from germline, CDR1 is SNHLY and CDR2 is FYNNEI. CDR3 length: 16 amino acids. The CDR3 DNA is TGTGCCAGCAGCCGGGGACAACTAGCGGGAGGGTACGAGCAGTACTTC. As protein: CASSRGQLAGGYEQYF.

The V gene is TRBV5-1, the J gene TRBJ2-2; TRBD2 agrees at 13 bases. With V trimmed by 7 bases and J by 7 bases, 13 bases remained unmatched. The CDR3 loop spans 17 amino acids. CDR1 is SGHRS, CDR2 YFSETQ, per germline. The CDR3 spells CASYPLAGGPVNGELFF. For the CDR3, the DNA is TGCGCCAGCTACCCACTAGCGGGAGGGCCTGTGAACGGGGAGCTGTTTTTT.

This clone was detected a few times. V is TRBV7-9 and J is TRBJ1-4; D uncertain. Trimming left V 1 base short and J 5 bases short, with 11 bases between. Germline-derived CDR1 and CDR2 are SEHNR and FQNEAQ (reference sequence). CDR3 length: 15 residues. CDR3 residues: CASSLGLGPNEKLFF. CDR3 sequence (DNA): TGTGCCAGCAGCTTAGGTCTAGGGCCGAATGAAAAACTGTTTTTT.

The chain has TRBV6-4 and TRBJ2-3; D is unresolved. The V gene lost 6 bases and the J gene lost 8 bases, with 15 bases spanning the gap. Germline V gives CDR1 MRHNA, CDR2 SNTAGT. This CDR3 spans 13 amino acids. CDR3: CASSLGPSGTQYF. CDR3 in DNA: TGTGCCAGCAGCCTAGGGCCCTCGGGTACGCAGTATTTT.

This sequence joins TRBV20-1 and TRBJ1-5; D call uncertain. Germline assignment: CDR1 DFQATT and CDR2 SNEGSKA (reference sequence). The CDR3 covers 11 residues. Deletions cut 3 bases from V and 3 bases from J, with 3 bases between. Here the CDR3 reads CSASDNQPQHF. In DNA form, the CDR3 reads TGCAGTGCTAGCGACAATCAGCCCCAGCATTTT.

This clone appeared a single time. V is TRBV10-3 and J is TRBJ1-2; 7 positions match TRBD1. Germline lookup yields CDR1 ENHRY and CDR2 SYGVKD. The CDR3 extends over 16 amino acids. The J segment lost 1 base and the V segment lost 6 bases, leaving 11 bases of the junction unmatched. In DNA form, the CDR3 reads TGTGCCATCAGCAACCCCAGGGGGTTAGGTAACTATGGCTACACCTTC. Its protein is CAISNPRGLGNYGYTF.

The rearrangement uses TRBV19 and TRBJ2-3; 8 nucleotides line up with TRBD2. CDR1 is LNHDA and CDR2 is SQIVND in the germline V gene (reference sequence). The CDR3 contains 16 residues. Losses at the gene ends were 6 bases for V and 5 bases for J; bases not matched to a gene: 13. The CDR3 DNA sequence: TGTGCCAGTAGCCCCTCTGGGACTAGGTCTGGAGATACGCAGTATTTT. Its translation is CASSPSGTRSGDTQYF. Full variable domain (outside the CDR3, taken from reference TRBV19 and TRBJ2-3): DGGITQSPKYLFRKEGQNVTLSCEQNLNHDAMYWYRQDPGQGLRLIYYSQIVNDFQKGDIAEGYSVSREKKESFPLTVTSAQKNPTAFYLCASSPSGTRSGDTQYFGPGTRLTVL.

The chain carries TRBV6-1 and TRBJ2-1, with 7 bases aligning to TRBD2. The CDR3 contains 17 residues. Trimming took 4 bases from V and 0 from J; bases not matched to a gene: 9. The V gene's germline CDR1 is MNHNS and CDR2 SASEGT. The CDR3 loop is CASSVFRAGPSYNEQFF. The CDR3 coding sequence is TGTGCCAGCAGTGTATTTAGAGCGGGACCCTCCTACAATGAGCAGTTCTTC.

V usage is TRBV4-3 and J usage is TRBJ1-2; 12 positions agree with TRBD1. The V segment lost 2 bases and the J segment 8 bases; nucleotides outside the gene matches: 6. The CDR3 length is 15 residues. CDR1 is LGHNA, CDR2 YSLEER, per germline. The DNA of the CDR3 is TGCGCCAGCAGCCAATCCGGGACAGGGGGCGAAGGCTACACCTTC. It is translated as CASSQSGTGGEGYTF.

This chain connects TRBV19 to TRBJ2-7, with 7 bases matching TRBD2. V lost 3 bases to trimming and J lost 5 bases; unmatched junction nucleotides: 7. The germline gives CDR1 LNHDA, CDR2 SQIVND (reference sequence). This CDR3 contains 14 residues. The CDR3 sequence: CASSMGQSGNEQYF. The CDR3 DNA reads as TGTGCCAGTAGTATGGGCCAGAGCGGGAACGAGCAGTACTTC.

V gene TRBV13 combines with J gene TRBJ2-3, with TRBD2 identical over 16 bases. The germline V gene has CDR1 PRHDT and CDR2 FYEKMQ (reference sequence). V gave up 5 bases and J gave up 6 bases; unmatched junction bases: 8. The CDR3 consists of 17 residues. The CDR3 here is CASSPGLAGGPRDTQYF. In DNA form, the CDR3 reads TGTGCCAGCAGCCCGGGACTAGCGGGAGGGCCGCGTGATACGCAGTATTTT. Full variable domain (outside the CDR3, taken from reference TRBV13 and TRBJ2-3): AAGVIQSPRHLIKEKRETATLKCYPIPRHDTVYWYQQGPGQDPQFLISFYEKMQSDKGSIPDRFSAQQFSDYHSELNMSSLELGDSALYFCASSPGLAGGPRDTQYFGPGTRLTVL.

The sample holds a few counts of this clone. The chain has TRBV9 and TRBJ2-2; 12 bases are shared with TRBD2. Losses at the gene ends were 1 base for V and 3 bases for J; bases not matched to a gene: 4. Germline V gene data show CDR1 as SGDLS and CDR2 as YYNGEE. The CDR3 length is 17 residues. CDR3 sequence (DNA): TGTGCCAGCAGCGTAAGGCTAGCGGGAGGGCACACCGGGGAGCTGTTTTTT. Its translation: CASSVRLAGGHTGELFF.

The CDR3 DNA reads TGTGCCAGCTCACCACCCAACAGGGGGTCGGATACGCAGTATTTT. Translating gives CASSPPNRGSDTQYF. The V and J genes are TRBV18 and TRBJ2-3; 8 bases map to TRBD1. The CDR3 extends over 15 amino acids. From germline, CDR1 is KGHSH and CDR2 LQKENI. V gave up 0 bases and J gave up 6 bases; unmatched junction bases: 5.

The rearrangement joins TRBV10-1 to TRBJ1-3; the D gene is possibly TRBD1 (5 bases). Looked up from germline, CDR1 is WNHNN and CDR2 is SYGVQD (reference sequence). The V end was cut by 4 bases, the J end by 3 bases, with 13 bases between. The CDR3 is 15 amino acids. CDR3 sequence: CASSAHQGVGNTIYF. The DNA for the CDR3 is TGCGCCAGCAGTGCACACCAGGGAGTTGGAAACACCATATATTTT.

The chain has TRBV4-1 and TRBJ1-2; 7 bases are a match to TRBD1. Germline V gene lookup returns CDR1 MGHRA and CDR2 YSYEKL. With V trimmed by 3 bases and J by 2 bases, 9 bases remained unmatched. The CDR3 has 16 residues. The CDR3 bases are TGCGCCAGCAGCCATCTCGGGACAGTCGGAAACTATGGCTACACCTTC. It translates to CASSHLGTVGNYGYTF.

V and J are TRBV10-3 and TRBJ2-2; 9 nucleotides agree with TRBD1. Per the germline V gene, CDR1 is ENHRY and CDR2 is SYGVKD. V was pared by 5 bases and J by 1 base, with 2 bases of the junction left unmatched. The CDR3 length is 15 residues. The DNA of the CDR3 is TGTGCCATCAGTAACAGGGGGCGGAACACCGGGGAGCTGTTTTTT. This translates into CAISNRGRNTGELFF.

This clone was picked up one time. The rearrangement joins TRBV7-2 to TRBJ1-1, with 7 bases fitting TRBD1. CDR3 size: 15 residues. Trimming at V came to 5 bases and at J to 5 bases, leaving 11 bases not matched to a gene. The germline V gene has CDR1 SGHTA and CDR2 FQGNSA. In nucleotides, the CDR3 is TGTGCCAGCAGCCCGAGAAAGGGGGCATGGACTGAAGCTTTCTTT. It translates to CASSPRKGAWTEAFF.

The V gene is TRBV5-5, the J gene TRBJ2-5; weak D call: TRBD1 (6 bases). The V and J ends lost 4 bases and 0 bases respectively, with 16 bases between them. The CDR3 contains 16 residues. Germline CDR1 reads SGHKS; CDR2 reads YYEKEE (reference sequence). CDR3 DNA: TGTGCCAGCAGCAAACCCGGTACAGGGTACCAAGAGACCCAGTACTTC. It translates to CASSKPGTGYQETQYF.

The V gene is TRBV7-9, the J gene TRBJ1-5; TRBD1 aligns across 9 bases. Trimming took 2 bases from V and 6 from J; bases not matched to a gene: 5. The germline V gene has CDR1 SEHNR and CDR2 FQNEAQ (reference sequence). The CDR3 totals 15 residues. The CDR3 region is CASSLTGTGSQPQHF. DNA for the CDR3: TGTGCCAGCAGCTTAACCGGGACAGGGAGTCAGCCCCAGCATTTT.